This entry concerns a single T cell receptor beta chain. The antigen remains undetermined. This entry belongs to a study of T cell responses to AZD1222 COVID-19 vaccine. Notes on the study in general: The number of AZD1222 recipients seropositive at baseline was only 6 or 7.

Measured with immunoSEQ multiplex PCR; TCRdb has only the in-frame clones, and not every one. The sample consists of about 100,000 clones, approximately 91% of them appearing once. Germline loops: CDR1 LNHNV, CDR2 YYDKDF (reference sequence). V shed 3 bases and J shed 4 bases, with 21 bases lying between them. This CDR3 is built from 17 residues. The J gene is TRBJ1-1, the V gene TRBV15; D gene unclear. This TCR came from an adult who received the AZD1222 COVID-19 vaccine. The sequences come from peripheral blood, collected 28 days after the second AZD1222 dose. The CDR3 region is CATSSLQLGGRVTEAFF. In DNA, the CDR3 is TGTGCCACCAGCAGCCTCCAATTGGGCGGCCGAGTCACTGAAGCTTTCTTT.